This T cell receptor (beta chain) was profiled in a study of T cell changes during pregnancy in multiple sclerosis. The assay was immunoSEQ multiplex PCR, and TCRdb's table has in-frame clones only and misses some. The sample has some 77,000 clones; over 75% are singletons. V lost 5 bases, J lost 7 bases, and 12 bases lay in between. Germline CDR1 reads GTSNPN; CDR2 reads SVGIG (reference sequence). The CDR3 covers 12 residues. This chain connects TRBV30 to TRBJ2-1; D might be TRBD2 (6 bases). The TCR originated in a female donor with multiple sclerosis, enrolled in a pregnancy study. The sample was peripheral blood, taken before pregnancy. CDR3 nucleotides: TGTGCCTGGGGGGACCGGGAGAATGAGCAGTTCTTC. Protein sequence: CAWGDRENEQFF.